This T cell receptor beta chain originates from a study of blood T cells in healthy people across ages. With a J-beta primer mix and a sample-barcoded 5' primer, a second PCR ran roughly 6 to 12 cycles. One entry per CDR3 protein results from TCRdb running MiXCR on the 5' RACE reads. The data contain 760,000 or so distinct CDR3 sequences, 25% of them seen just once; the ten biggest clones take up under 9.5%. This clonotype was counted between two and nine times. The CDR3 runs to 12 residues. Germline CDR1 and CDR2: LGHDT and YNNKEL (reference sequence). The V gene lost 2 bases and the J gene lost 14 bases, with 14 bases spanning the gap. This same sample was also part of a study on T cells of mothers and their children. Turning to that study: The TCR beta CDR3 read count exceeded 9 million for each mother and was around 3.1 million for each child.

What was sequenced was blood. The rearrangement uses TRBV3-1 and TRBJ2-3; perhaps TRBD2 as D (5 bases). The origin of this receptor is a boy younger than 18 in good health. CDR3 bases: TGTGCCAGCAGCCAAAGGGAGTATCGGTGGTATTTT. Protein sequence: CASSQREYRWYF.